Given below is one TCR beta chain in context. This record belongs to a study of shared clonotypes between healthy human individuals. V was pared by 5 bases and J by 4 bases, with 4 bases of the junction left unmatched. Germline V CDR1 and CDR2: MNHNS, SASEGT. This CDR3 has 14 residues. The DNA input per sorted-subset replicate PCR was 200 ng, corresponding to some 30,000 T cell genomes. The method was immunoSEQ multiplex PCR; TCRdb's version includes in-frame clones alone and lacks a portion of them. The sample shows a few million clones, over 85% of them seen only once. Naive CD45RA+ and memory CD45RA-negative subsets were split from CD4+ cells.

The source of this sequence is a man aged 18 to 30 in good health. Some clones in this sample may be carry-over from other donors' samples. V gene TRBV6-1 combines with J gene TRBJ1-2; 10 bases align to TRBD1. The sample comprised naive CD4+ T cells from PBMCs. Noted subset: CD45RA+ positively selected. The CDR3 sequence: CASSTRDRGYGYTF. CDR3 nucleotides: TGTGCCAGCAGTACCCGGGACAGGGGCTATGGCTACACCTTC.